The 24 T cell receptor beta chains in this list originate from one sample, sequenced in a study of blood T cells in healthy people across ages. The authors ran a second PCR of about 6 to 11 cycles using a sample-barcoded 5' primer and a J-beta primer mix. TCRdb ran MiXCR on the 5' RACE reads and lists one entry per CDR3 protein. This sample has hundreds of thousands of distinct CDR3 sequences; around 62% occur once, and the top ten carry 28%. Sequenced sample: blood. The receptors originated from a man aged 25 to 45 in good health.

The sample holds a few counts of this clonotype. The chain links TRBV5-1 to TRBJ2-7; possibly TRBD2 for D (6 bases). The CDR3 totals 15 residues. The V end lost 1 base, the J end lost 3 bases, and 14 bases lay between the germline ends. Germline V gives CDR1 SGHRS, CDR2 YFSETQ. The CDR3 is CASSLRGGTDYEQYF. CDR3 sequence (DNA): TGCGCCAGCAGCTTGAGAGGAGGGACTGACTACGAGCAGTACTTC.

This clonotype was detected a few times. The V and J genes are TRBV21-1 and TRBJ1-5; TRBD1, the table's D call, was not compared with the DNA. TRBV21-1 is a documented pseudogene. This CDR3 has 12 amino acids. CDR3 bases: TGTGCCAGTCCAACCCTGGATCAGCCCCAGCATTTT. It yields the protein CASPTLDQPQHF.

The chain carries TRBV6-1 and TRBJ2-1; D might be TRBD1 or TRBD2, each matching 5 bases. The germline V and J ends were trimmed by 4 bases and 4 bases, with 14 bases remaining between them. This CDR3 is 15 amino acids long. Germline values: CDR1 MNHNS, CDR2 SASEGT. The CDR3 region has the DNA TGTGCCAGCAGTGTGCCCGGGGCAGGGTACAATGAGCAGTTCTTC. As protein: CASSVPGAGYNEQFF.

The chain has TRBV12-3 or TRBV12-4 and TRBJ1-2; 8 bases match TRBD1. V dropped 6 bases and J dropped 7; count of bases not matched to a gene: 7. The CDR3 sequence is 13 residues long. CDR3 bases: TGTGCCAGCAGACGGACAGGGTACGGTGGCTACACCTTC. The encoded protein is CASRRTGYGGYTF.

This clonotype was counted only a few times. The chain joins TRBV7-9 to TRBJ2-4; D is unresolved. The J call may be wrong; the DNA end is better matched by TRBJ2-7. This CDR3 spans 12 amino acids. CDR1 and CDR2 from the germline V gene are SEHNR and FQNEAQ (reference sequence). CDR3 nucleotide sequence: TGTGCCAGCAGCTTAGAGGAGAACGAGCAGTACTTC. Its translation: CASSLEENEQYF.

The rearrangement links TRBV7-3 to TRBJ2-3; 8 positions match TRBD2. The CDR3 loop spans 13 amino acids. The germline V gene has CDR1 SGHTA and CDR2 FQGTGA. J lost 5 bases, V lost 8 bases, and 6 bases had no gene match. The CDR3 sequence is CASRRAGEDTQYF. Written as DNA, the CDR3 is TGTGCCAGCCGTCGAGCGGGGGAAGATACGCAGTATTTT.

This sequence joins TRBV12-3 or TRBV12-4 and TRBJ1-2; 8 bases agree with TRBD1. There are 14 residues in the CDR3. V trimming: 7 bases; J trimming: 7 bases; junction bases outside the gene matches: 11. CDR3 loop: CASTRSGGAFGYTF. The CDR3, as DNA: TGTGCCAGCACCCGCTCAGGGGGCGCGTTTGGCTACACCTTC.

The chain uses TRBV6-5 and TRBJ1-2; D unclear. CDR3 length: 14 residues. Trimming stripped 0 bases from V and 2 bases from J, with 7 bases between. Germline loops: CDR1 MNHEY, CDR2 SVGAGI. CDR3 in amino acids: CASSYSQVNYGYTF. CDR3 coding DNA: TGTGCCAGCAGTTACTCCCAGGTGAACTATGGCTACACCTTC.

The chain combines TRBV28 with TRBJ2-1, with D maybe TRBD2 (6 bases). Germline V CDR1 and CDR2: MDHEN, SYDVKM. There are 14 residues in the CDR3. With 3 bases removed from V and 7 bases from J, the gap between germline ends came to 13 bases. DNA for the CDR3: TGTGCCAGCAGTTTGGCTCTAGCGTTGAATGAGCAGTTCTTC. Its protein is CASSLALALNEQFF.

The count of this clonotype is one. The rearrangement uses TRBV21-1 and TRBJ1-2. TRBV21-1 is assigned pseudogene status. The CDR3 loop spans 15 amino acids. The CDR3 DNA reads as TGTGCCAGCAGCAAAGTGGAGGGTCGTCGCTATGGCTACACCTTC. Translating it yields CASSKVEGRRYGYTF.

The chain employs TRBV2 and TRBJ2-1, with D perhaps TRBD1 (6 bases). CDR1 is SNHLY, CDR2 FYNNEI, per germline. The V gene lost 8 bases and the J gene lost 4 bases, with 9 bases spanning the gap. This CDR3 is built from 12 residues. The CDR3 DNA reads as TGTGCCAGCGGACAGAGGTACAATGAGCAGTTCTTC. It encodes CASGQRYNEQFF.

The chain recombines TRBV7-3 with TRBJ2-1; the match to TRBD2 covers 9 bases. The CDR3 extends over 14 amino acids. V shed 2 bases, J shed 8 bases, and the junction held 4 bases outside the gene matches. Per the germline V gene, CDR1 is SGHTA and CDR2 is FQGTGA. The CDR3 DNA reads TGTGCCAGCAGCTTAGCGGGGGGGCGGGATGAGCAGTTCTTC. Protein sequence: CASSLAGGRDEQFF.

The gene calls are TRBV29-1 and TRBJ1-1; D gene uncertain. Trimming removed 6 bases from V and 5 bases from J, with 19 bases in between. CDR3 size: 14 residues. The V gene's germline CDR1 is SQVTM and CDR2 ANQGSEA. Written as DNA, the CDR3 is TGCAGCGTCACGACCAGAATTGACCCAACTGAAGCTTTCTTT. This gives the protein CSVTTRIDPTEAFF.

This clonotype has just one count. The chain recombines TRBV6-5 with TRBJ2-4, with D uncertain. The J call could be wrong; TRBJ2-7 is a better fit for the DNA end. Germline CDR1 reads MNHEY; CDR2 reads SVGAGI. The CDR3 has 14 amino acids. This chain's CDR3 is CASSYSGVGYEQYF. DNA of the CDR3: TGTGCCAGCAGTTACTCCGGTGTAGGCTACGAGCAGTACTTC.

The chain carries TRBV14 and TRBJ2-7; tentatively, D is TRBD1 (6 bases). The J call is doubtful: the DNA matches TRBJ2-5 better. CDR3 length: 15 amino acids. The germline gives CDR1 SGHDN, CDR2 FVKESK. The DNA for the CDR3 is TGTGCCAGCAGCCAAGTACAGGGTGGGTCAGAGACCCAGTACTTC. Residues: CASSQVQGGSETQYF.

The chain joins TRBV20-1 to TRBJ1-6; D may be TRBD1 (5 bases). V lost 3 bases, J lost 6 bases, and 15 bases lay in between. The CDR3 consists of 15 residues. Per the germline V gene, CDR1 is DFQATT and CDR2 is SNEGSKA (reference sequence). CDR3 protein: CSASSGRVANSPLHF. DNA of the CDR3: TGCAGTGCTAGTTCGGGCAGGGTCGCTAATTCACCCCTCCACTTT.

Here the CDR3 reads CATKTSGGQTGELFF. CDR3 bases: TGTGCCACGAAGACTAGCGGGGGGCAAACCGGGGAGCTGTTTTTT. The V gene is TRBV15, the J gene TRBJ2-2; 13 bases map to TRBD2. CDR3 length: 15 residues. Trimming removed 9 bases from V and 5 bases from J; junction bases left unmatched: 6. Germline V lookup: CDR1 LNHNV, CDR2 YYDKDF (reference sequence).

Note on this clonotype: Since a much larger clone is just one base distant, this may be a read error. The chain uses TRBV20-1 and TRBJ2-5; maybe TRBD2 (6 bases). TRBJ2-7 matches the DNA end more closely, so the J call is doubtful. Germline CDR1 reads DFQATT; CDR2 reads SNEGSKA (reference sequence). The CDR3 runs to 14 residues. The CDR3 here is CSAGVPLATYEQYF. The CDR3 DNA reads as TGCAGTGCTGGAGTGCCTCTAGCGACCTACGAGCAGTACTTC.

The V gene is TRBV7-2, the J gene TRBJ2-7, with no clear D. The CDR3 consists of 15 residues. Trimming shortened V by 5 bases and J by 3 bases, and 17 bases separated the two germline ends. The germline gives CDR1 SGHTA, CDR2 FQGNSA. Here the CDR3 DNA reads TGTGCCAGCAGCCCCACCCCGTATACACACTACGAGCAGTACTTC. This codes for CASSPTPYTHYEQYF.

The chain recombines TRBV9 with TRBJ2-5; D is perhaps TRBD1 (6 bases). The germline CDR1 and CDR2 sequences are SGDLS and YYNGEE. The CDR3 loop spans 15 amino acids. V lost 1 base and J 0 bases, leaving 10 bases between the germline ends. DNA of the CDR3: TGTGCCAGCAGCGTATATACAGGGTACCAAGAGACCCAGTACTTC. Translated, it gives CASSVYTGYQETQYF.

Details on this clonotype: A read error may produce the germline difference seen at one junction end. The V and J genes are TRBV2 and TRBJ2-7; 8 nucleotides line up with TRBD1. Germline CDR1 reads SNHLY; CDR2 reads FYNNEI. The CDR3 contains 14 residues. CDR3 in DNA: TGTGCCAGCAGTGAATCAGGGGGCGCGTACGTGCAGTACTTC. Protein product: CASSESGGAYVQYF. Based on the CDR3 plus reference TRBV2 and TRBJ2-7, the full variable domain is EPEVTQTPSHQVTQMGQEVILRCVPISNHLYFYWYRQILGQKVEFLVSFYNNEISEKSEIFDDQFSVERPDGSNFTLKIRSTKLEDSAMYFCASSESGGAYVQYFGPGTRLTVT.

This chain connects TRBV2 to TRBJ1-1, with D unresolved. The ends were cut back, 7 bases at V and 3 bases at J, with 15 bases in the middle. The CDR3 is made up of 14 amino acids. Germline V gives CDR1 SNHLY, CDR2 FYNNEI. CDR3 sequence reads: CASNGRFVYTEAFF. DNA of the CDR3: TGTGCCAGCAATGGCAGGTTTGTGTACACTGAAGCTTTCTTT.

A few counts support this clonotype. The chain links TRBV7-9 to TRBJ2-7; D gene ambiguous. CDR3 length: 14 residues. V lost 5 bases and J lost 5, with 16 bases in between. Germline CDR1 reads SEHNR; CDR2 reads FQNEAQ (reference sequence). As DNA, the CDR3 is TGTGCCAGCAGCGTCGACAATAGGGTAAACGAGCAGTACTTC. Protein product: CASSVDNRVNEQYF.

The chain recombines TRBV6-6 with TRBJ2-5, with 9 bases aligning to TRBD1. Germline CDR1 and CDR2: MNHNY and SVGAGI (reference sequence). V lost 7 bases to trimming and J lost 5 bases; unmatched junction nucleotides: 11. The CDR3 has 15 residues. The CDR3 loop reads CASNDGTGGAETQYF. As DNA, the CDR3 is TGTGCCAGCAACGATGGAACAGGGGGCGCGGAGACCCAGTACTTC.